Shown below are 27 T cell receptor beta chains from a single sample sequenced in a study of blood T cell repertoires in COVID-19. Clones were sequenced by immunoSEQ multiplex PCR, and TCRdb holds only the in-frame ones, with some missing. The sample holds around 180,000 clones, 80% to 90% seen once. The sample was peripheral blood. The origin of the receptors is a human donor with active or convalescent COVID-19. The donor label of this sample is uncertain.

The chain joins TRBV6-5 to TRBJ2-3; 11 bases line up with TRBD2. With 4 bases clipped from V and 4 bases from J, the junction kept 4 bases outside the gene matches. The germline V gene has CDR1 MNHEY and CDR2 SVGAGI. This CDR3 is 15 amino acids long. The CDR3: CASSLAGGLSDTQYF. In DNA form, the CDR3 reads TGTGCCAGCAGTTTAGCGGGGGGGCTATCAGATACGCAGTATTTT.

This clone was seen a few times. The chain joins TRBV2 to TRBJ2-3, with D uncertain. Germline V gene sequence: CDR1 SNHLY, CDR2 FYNNEI. The V gene lost 4 bases and the J gene lost 0 bases, with 11 bases spanning the gap. This CDR3 is 15 amino acids long. CDR3 DNA: TGTGCCAGCAGTGTCTGGCGGTCTAGCACAGATACGCAGTATTTT. This sequence encodes CASSVWRSSTDTQYF.

V usage is TRBV11-3 and J usage is TRBJ1-1; TRBD1 is a possible D gene (5 bases). Trimming removed 5 bases from V and 4 bases from J, with 8 bases in between. Germline CDR1 is SGHNT and CDR2 is YENEEA. The CDR3 totals 12 residues. The CDR3 spells CASSPGGTEAFF. The CDR3 coding sequence is TGTGCCAGCAGCCCCGGGGGCACTGAAGCTTTCTTT.

The rearrangement joins TRBV2 to TRBJ2-3; a possible D gene is TRBD1 (6 bases). Per germline, CDR1 SNHLY and CDR2 FYNNEI. V shed 6 bases and J shed 3 bases, with 16 bases lying between them. This CDR3 region has 15 residues. DNA of the CDR3: TGTGCCAGCAGAGGCTGGGACATCGGTACAGATACGCAGTATTTT. Protein: CASRGWDIGTDTQYF.

Points on this clone: A junction end diverges from the germline sequence, so it may reflect a read error. The chain joins TRBV4-3 to TRBJ2-6; 9 positions agree with TRBD2. The germline V gene encodes CDR1 LGHNA and CDR2 YSLEER. This CDR3 contains 19 residues. The CDR3 DNA reads TGCGCCAGCAGCAAAGAAGCCGGCGGGGGGGCCGGTGGGGCCAACGTCCTGACTTTC. Amino acid sequence: CASSKEAGGGAGGANVLTF.

J is TRBJ2-1 and V is TRBV15, with 12 bases aligning to TRBD2. The CDR3 covers 16 residues. Germline V lookup: CDR1 LNHNV, CDR2 YYDKDF (reference sequence). Trimming at V came to 5 bases and at J to 3 bases, leaving 5 bases not matched to a gene. Here the CDR3 DNA reads TGTGCCACCAGCCGACTAGCGGGAGATCTCTACAATGAGCAGTTCTTC. Translating gives CATSRLAGDLYNEQFF.

The chain has TRBV19 and TRBJ1-2, with 7 bases identical to TRBD1. J was trimmed by 2 bases and V by 6 bases; bases with no gene match: 12. CDR3 length: 16 amino acids. Per the germline V gene, CDR1 is LNHDA and CDR2 is SQIVND (reference sequence). The CDR3 protein is CASRTGAAGPNYGYTF. The CDR3 DNA is TGTGCCAGTAGAACAGGGGCCGCGGGCCCAAACTATGGCTACACCTTC.

The chain recombines TRBV7-3 with TRBJ1-1; 7 bases line up with TRBD1. V was clipped by 4 bases and J by 1 base; unmatched bases: 15. The CDR3 spans 18 residues. Germline V lookup: CDR1 SGHTA, CDR2 FQGTGA. The CDR3 is CASSSPPGQSPANTEAFF. In DNA, the CDR3 is TGTGCCAGCAGCTCGCCCCCGGGACAGAGCCCCGCGAACACTGAAGCTTTCTTT.

Only a few counts were recorded for this clone. This rearrangement joins TRBV19 to TRBJ2-3; the match to TRBD1 covers 8 bases. The CDR3 contains 17 residues. Germline values: CDR1 LNHDA, CDR2 SQIVND (reference sequence). V lost 1 base, J lost 2 bases, and 8 bases stayed unmatched. DNA of the CDR3: TGTGCCAGTAGTATAGCCTCCGGACAGGGATTCACAGATACGCAGTATTTT. This codes for CASSIASGQGFTDTQYF.

The chain combines TRBV4-1 with TRBJ2-7; TRBD2 matches 9 bases. The germline CDR1 and CDR2 sequences are MGHRA and YSYEKL. The CDR3 contains 15 residues. V was pared by 2 bases and J by 3 bases, with 5 bases of the junction left unmatched. Written as DNA, the CDR3 is TGCGCCAGCAGCCAATATGCGGGAGGGAACTACGAGCAGTACTTC. It yields the protein CASSQYAGGNYEQYF.

This chain links TRBV7-9 with TRBJ1-2; D not resolved. Germline CDR1 is SEHNR and CDR2 is FQNEAQ (reference sequence). This CDR3 is built from 14 residues. The ends were cut back, 1 base at V and 7 bases at J, with 13 bases in the middle. Here the CDR3 DNA reads TGTGCCAGCAGCTTAGGTGGGCAGGAAGGTGGCTACACCTTC. It translates to CASSLGGQEGGYTF.

The V call is TRBV27, the J call TRBJ2-7; 10 nucleotides agree with TRBD1. This CDR3 comprises 14 residues. Unmatched junction bases numbered 3, after V lost 5 bases and J lost 2 bases. Germline CDR1 and CDR2: MNHEY and SMNVEV (reference sequence). As DNA, the CDR3 is TGTGCCAGCAGTCCGACAGGGGGCCCCTACGAGCAGTACTTC. It specifies CASSPTGGPYEQYF.

The rearrangement joins TRBV12-3 or TRBV12-4 to TRBJ1-1; D unclear. This CDR3 has 13 amino acids. V dropped 5 bases and J dropped 4 bases, with 11 bases sitting between them. The CDR3 reads CASSTVLGTEAFF. The DNA of the CDR3 is TGTGCCAGCAGTACAGTCTTAGGCACTGAAGCTTTCTTT.

The genes are TRBV10-3 and TRBJ2-7, with 10 bases identical to TRBD2. Per the germline V gene, CDR1 is ENHRY and CDR2 is SYGVKD. CDR3 length equals 15 residues. Unmatched junction bases numbered 3, after V lost 0 bases and J lost 4 bases. CDR3 region: CAISESASGSYEQYF. CDR3 DNA sequence: TGTGCCATCAGTGAGTCGGCTAGCGGGAGTTACGAGCAGTACTTC.

The CDR3 spells CASSPYGDIGGRDADTQYF. The DNA of the CDR3 is TGTGCCAGCAGTCCATACGGGGACATAGGAGGGAGGGACGCAGATACGCAGTATTTT. The V and J genes are TRBV27 and TRBJ2-3; D may be TRBD2 (7 bases). The CDR3 is 19 amino acids. Germline CDR1 and CDR2: MNHEY and SMNVEV (reference sequence). V was trimmed by 5 bases and J by 4 bases, leaving 28 bases between them.

This chain links TRBV19 with TRBJ2-7, with 8 bases that match TRBD1. Germline assignment: CDR1 LNHDA and CDR2 SQIVND (reference sequence). J was trimmed by 5 bases and V by 9 bases; bases with no gene match: 12. The CDR3 is 14 amino acids. CDR3 DNA sequence: TGTGCCAGCAGACTCGGACAGGGCGTGAACGAGCAGTACTTC. It yields the protein CASRLGQGVNEQYF.

The gene calls are TRBV10-2 and TRBJ1-5, with D maybe TRBD1 (5 bases). CDR1 WSHSY and CDR2 SAAADI come from the germline V gene. Between the trimmed V and J ends, which lost 4 bases and 8 bases, there was a span of 15 bases. The CDR3 runs to 14 residues. CDR3 in DNA: TGCGCCAGCAGTGTCTCGGGGGTGATGGAGCCCCAGCATTTT. It translates to CASSVSGVMEPQHF.

This chain links TRBV6-4 with TRBJ2-1; TRBD1 matches at 8 bases. The V gene's germline CDR1 is MRHNA and CDR2 SNTAGT. The CDR3 consists of 17 residues. V lost 6 bases, J lost 3 bases, and 13 bases stayed unmatched. The CDR3 protein is CASSLSIRTGLYNEQFF. The CDR3 nucleotides are TGTGCCAGCAGCCTCTCCATAAGGACAGGGCTCTACAATGAGCAGTTCTTC.

The CDR3 DNA follows: TGTGCCAGCGGACAGGGTACTCAGCCCCAGCATTTT. Amino acids: CASGQGTQPQHF. The genes are TRBV2 and TRBJ1-5; the match to TRBD1 covers 8 bases. The CDR3 is made up of 12 amino acids. From germline, CDR1 is SNHLY and CDR2 FYNNEI. V dropped 8 bases and J dropped 6; count of bases not matched to a gene: 3.

This clone was counted once. The chain is built from TRBV2 and TRBJ1-1; D is ambiguous. Trimming removed 7 bases from V and 2 bases from J, with 14 bases in between. CDR3 length: 14 amino acids. Germline loops: CDR1 SNHLY, CDR2 FYNNEI. The CDR3 coding sequence is TGTGCCAGCACCCAACAATCAATCAACACTGAAGCTTTCTTT. Protein product: CASTQQSINTEAFF. Filled out from reference TRBV2 and TRBJ1-1, the complete variable domain reads EPEVTQTPSHQVTQMGQEVILRCVPISNHLYFYWYRQILGQKVEFLVSFYNNEISEKSEIFDDQFSVERPDGSNFTLKIRSTKLEDSAMYFCASTQQSINTEAFFGQGTRLTVV.

J is TRBJ2-2 and V is TRBV7-2; tentatively, D is TRBD2 (6 bases). Trimming removed 5 bases at V and 5 bases at J, with 18 bases between. Germline values: CDR1 SGHTA, CDR2 FQGNSA. The CDR3 is 16 residues long. Written as DNA, the CDR3 is TGTGCCAGCAGCCCAGGTGCCGGGGGTCGAACCGGGGAGCTGTTTTTT. As protein: CASSPGAGGRTGELFF.

This chain links TRBV28 with TRBJ2-5; 10 bases fit TRBD2. With V trimmed by 7 bases and J by 5 bases, 13 bases remained unmatched. CDR3 length: 16 residues. The V gene's germline CDR1 is MDHEN and CDR2 SYDVKM. CDR3 loop: CASNSRASGSGETQYF. For the CDR3, the DNA is TGTGCCAGCAACTCAAGGGCTAGCGGGAGTGGGGAGACCCAGTACTTC.

The chain joins TRBV12-3 or TRBV12-4 to TRBJ1-2; 7 bases match TRBD1. The CDR3 is 13 amino acids. The trim removed 6 bases at V and 7 bases at J, leaving 8 bases unmatched. CDR3: CASRAGTVRGYTF. The CDR3 DNA follows: TGTGCCAGCAGGGCCGGGACAGTCCGTGGCTACACCTTC.

The CDR3 is CASSQGDRRSYEQYF. The CDR3 nucleotides are TGTGCCAGCAGCCAAGGGGACAGGAGGTCCTACGAGCAGTACTTC. This rearrangement joins TRBV4-2 to TRBJ2-7, with TRBD1 matching over 8 bases. CDR1 LGHNA and CDR2 YNFKEQ come from the germline V gene. This CDR3 region has 15 residues. Losses at the gene ends were 1 base for V and 1 base for J; bases not matched to a gene: 3.

The J gene is TRBJ2-7, the V gene TRBV4-3; 7 positions match TRBD2. The J segment lost 3 bases and the V segment lost 4 bases, leaving 6 bases of the junction unmatched. Germline lookup yields CDR1 LGHNA and CDR2 YSLEER. The CDR3 has 14 amino acids. The chain's CDR3 is CASSLTTGGYEQYF. The CDR3 DNA reads TGCGCCAGCAGCCTCACTACGGGGGGCTACGAGCAGTACTTC.

The chain carries TRBV29-1 and TRBJ2-2, with a tentative D call TRBD1 (6 bases). The CDR3 has 16 residues. The germline V gene has CDR1 SQVTM and CDR2 ANQGSEA. Trimming removed 3 bases from V and 1 base from J, with 15 bases in between. CDR3 bases: TGCAGCGTTGAGGGGGCAGGGGCCCTGAACACCGGGGAGCTGTTTTTT. This gives the protein CSVEGAGALNTGELFF.

A single count supports this clone. The V and J genes are TRBV7-3 and TRBJ1-2; possibly TRBD1 for D (6 bases). Trimming removed 4 bases at V and 2 bases at J, with 8 bases between. The CDR3 sequence is 13 residues long. Germline values: CDR1 SGHTA, CDR2 FQGTGA. This chain's CDR3 is CASSSQGNYGYTF. Here the CDR3 DNA reads TGTGCCAGCAGCTCCCAGGGGAACTATGGCTACACCTTC.